The 32 T cell receptor beta chains presented below share a single source sample, sequenced in a study of T cell responses to AZD1222 COVID-19 vaccine. Only in-frame clones appear in the TCRdb table, and some are missing; sequencing was by immunoSEQ multiplex PCR. The sample shows 120,000 or so clones, 90% to 95% of them seen only once. This sample comprised peripheral blood, obtained on day 0 of AZD1222 vaccination. The receptors derive from an adult in good health.

This clone was seen a few times. The same CDR3 is also encoded by other DNA sequences in this sample. This rearrangement joins TRBV5-1 to TRBJ1-2; unclear D gene. CDR1 and CDR2 (germline): SGHRS, YFSETQ. Trimming left V 0 bases short and J 2 bases short, with 8 bases between. The CDR3 is 14 amino acids. The CDR3 is CASSLGGGNYGYTF. CDR3 DNA sequence: TGCGCCAGCAGCTTGGGAGGTGGGAACTATGGCTACACCTTC. The complete variable domain, with remaining parts taken from reference TRBV5-1 and TRBJ1-2, reads KAGVTQTPRYLIKTRGQQVTLSCSPISGHRSVSWYQQTPGQGLQFLFEYFSETQRNKGNFPGRFSGRQFSNSRSEMNVSTLELGDSALYLCASSLGGGNYGYTFGSGTRLTVV.

J is TRBJ2-2 and V is TRBV7-9; 7 bases are a match to TRBD2. The V gene's germline CDR1 is SEHNR and CDR2 FQNEAQ (reference sequence). V gave up 5 bases and J gave up 3 bases; unmatched junction bases: 12. The CDR3 contains 17 residues. CDR3 residues: CASSIRTRTRDTGELFF. CDR3 sequence (DNA): TGTGCCAGCAGCATACGAACTAGGACTAGGGACACCGGGGAGCTGTTTTTT.

This clone was counted a few times. The chain carries TRBV19 and TRBJ2-7; TRBD2 is a possible D gene (5 bases). V was trimmed by 5 bases and J by 1 base, leaving 15 bases between them. The CDR3 is 15 amino acids. Germline assignment: CDR1 LNHDA and CDR2 SQIVND (reference sequence). CDR3 nucleotides: TGTGCCAGTAGTCCAGCGGCTGCACTTTCCTACGAGCAGTACTTC. The encoded protein is CASSPAAALSYEQYF.

The chain uses TRBV12-3 or TRBV12-4 and TRBJ2-7; the D is unclear. With 4 bases removed from V and 4 bases from J, the gap between germline ends came to 8 bases. The CDR3 has 12 residues. CDR3 sequence (DNA): TGTGCCAGCAGTTATGGTGTTTACGAGCAGTACTTC. Protein sequence: CASSYGVYEQYF.

The chain employs TRBV12-1 and TRBJ1-1. TRBV12-1 is assigned pseudogene status. This CDR3 spans 11 amino acids. The CDR3 region is CARGSNTEAFF. Written as DNA, the CDR3 is TGTGCCAGGGGGAGTAACACTGAAGCTTTCTTT.

The table lists this clone with a few counts. J is TRBJ2-3 and V is TRBV3-1 (or the pseudogene TRBV3-2); tentatively, D is TRBD2 (5 bases). The germline CDR1 and CDR2 sequences are LGHDT and YNNKEL (reference sequence). This CDR3 comprises 17 residues. V lost 1 base and J 1 base, leaving 15 bases between the germline ends. The CDR3 bases are TGTGCCAGCAGCCAAGGACCCATGACTACGGGCACAGATACGCAGTATTTT. It yields the protein CASSQGPMTTGTDTQYF.

This clone was counted once. J is TRBJ2-7 and V is TRBV29-1; D remains unclear. This CDR3 comprises 12 residues. Trimming took 4 bases from V and 2 from J, leaving 9 bases between them. The germline V gene encodes CDR1 SQVTM and CDR2 ANQGSEA. The CDR3 DNA reads TGCAGCGTTGTGTACGGCCCCTACGAGCAGTACTTC. It yields the protein CSVVYGPYEQYF.

The rearrangement links TRBV9 to TRBJ2-3; D is ambiguous. Looked up from germline, CDR1 is SGDLS and CDR2 is YYNGEE. V lost 4 bases and J lost 0, with 12 bases in between. The CDR3 covers 15 residues. The CDR3 here is CASSQESHSTDTQYF. As DNA, the CDR3 is TGTGCCAGCAGCCAGGAATCGCACAGCACAGATACGCAGTATTTT.

The chain has TRBV2 and TRBJ2-2; 7 positions match TRBD2. Per germline, CDR1 SNHLY and CDR2 FYNNEI. Germline trimming cut 9 bases from V and 4 bases from J; bases unmatched to any gene: 8. This CDR3 is built from 14 residues. CDR3 sequence: CASLEASGTGELFF. The DNA of the CDR3 is TGTGCCAGTTTGGAGGCTAGCGGCACCGGGGAGCTGTTTTTT.

The rearrangement joins TRBV5-4 to TRBJ2-7; 8 bases are a match to TRBD1. Looked up from germline, CDR1 is SGHNT and CDR2 is YYREEE (reference sequence). The junction had 6 bases not matched to a gene; V was cut back by 4 bases and J by 0 bases. This CDR3 is built from 15 residues. The CDR3 here is CASSLDRGSSYEQYF. CDR3 sequence (DNA): TGTGCCAGCAGCCTCGACAGGGGTTCCTCCTACGAGCAGTACTTC.

The chain combines TRBV7-9 with TRBJ1-3, with 10 bases lining up with TRBD1. V lost 5 bases to trimming and J lost 1 base; unmatched junction nucleotides: 14. From germline, CDR1 is SEHNR and CDR2 FQNEAQ (reference sequence). The CDR3 is made up of 19 amino acids. CDR3 sequence: CASSPWGQGLSRSGNTIYF. The CDR3 DNA is TGTGCCAGCAGCCCCTGGGGACAGGGGTTATCGCGATCTGGAAACACCATATATTTT.

This clone was observed once. The genes are TRBV7-9 and TRBJ2-2; D remains ambiguous. Trimming removed 6 bases from V and 7 bases from J, with 24 bases in between. CDR3 length: 17 residues. Per the germline V gene, CDR1 is SEHNR and CDR2 is FQNEAQ (reference sequence). Written as DNA, the CDR3 is TGTGCCAGCAGGACGGATGGATTCCGGGCACGCAGCGGGGAGCTGTTTTTT. Residues: CASRTDGFRARSGELFF.

The chain recombines TRBV3-1 (or the pseudogene TRBV3-2) with TRBJ2-2; perhaps D is TRBD1 or TRBD2 (5 bases each). This CDR3 comprises 15 residues. V was clipped by 4 bases and J by 5 bases, with 14 bases between them. Germline CDR1 reads LGHDT; CDR2 reads YNNKEL (reference sequence). CDR3: CASSPGTRKTGELFF. Written as DNA, the CDR3 is TGTGCCAGCAGCCCAGGGACGCGGAAAACCGGGGAGCTGTTTTTT.

The chain employs TRBV18 and TRBJ2-3, with D possibly matching TRBD2 (7 bases). V was trimmed by 5 bases and J by 6 bases, leaving 18 bases between them. The CDR3 is 15 amino acids. CDR1 is KGHSH, CDR2 LQKENI, per germline. In DNA, the CDR3 is TGTGCCAGCTCATCACAGGCGGGGGCGCCGGATACGCAGTATTTT. Its translation is CASSSQAGAPDTQYF.

A few counts support this clone. The chain uses TRBV7-8 and TRBJ1-1; a weak D match, TRBD1 (6 bases). This CDR3 is built from 16 residues. Germline lookup yields CDR1 SGHVS and CDR2 FQNEAQ. V lost 4 bases and J 4 bases, leaving 19 bases between the germline ends. CDR3 coding DNA: TGTGCCAGCAGCTCGACAGGCTCCCGAGGAATCACTGAAGCTTTCTTT. It encodes CASSSTGSRGITEAFF.

V is TRBV5-1 and J is TRBJ2-7; TRBD1 is a possible D gene (5 bases). CDR3 size: 15 residues. With 4 bases removed from V and 0 bases from J, the gap between germline ends came to 14 bases. Germline CDR1 SGHRS, CDR2 YFSETQ. CDR3: CASSLQGSSSYEQYF. CDR3 DNA sequence: TGCGCCAGCAGCCTCCAGGGATCGAGCTCCTACGAGCAGTACTTC.

The rearrangement uses TRBV11-3 and TRBJ2-3; D ambiguous. The germline V and J ends were trimmed by 5 bases and 0 bases, with 6 bases remaining between them. CDR3 length equals 13 residues. CDR1 and CDR2 (germline): SGHNT, YENEEA. DNA of the CDR3: TGTGCCAGCAGCACTGGAAGCACAGATACGCAGTATTTT. Its translation is CASSTGSTDTQYF.

This sequence joins TRBV19 and TRBJ1-2, with 8 bases that match TRBD1. The trim removed 5 bases at V and 3 bases at J, leaving 11 bases unmatched. The CDR3 runs 16 residues. CDR1 is LNHDA and CDR2 is SQIVND in the germline V gene (reference sequence). The CDR3 reads CASSAHLRGRDYGYTF. CDR3 nucleotide sequence: TGTGCCAGTAGTGCTCACCTCAGGGGGCGGGACTATGGCTACACCTTC.

The chain carries TRBV3-1 (or the pseudogene TRBV3-2) and TRBJ2-3, with D possibly being TRBD2 (6 bases). The CDR3 is 16 amino acids. Germline loops: CDR1 LGHDT, CDR2 YNNKEL (reference sequence). V was cut by 2 bases and J by 6 bases, with 18 bases left in between. The DNA of the CDR3 is TGTGCCAGCAGCCAATCGCGGAACGGGAGACCCGATACGCAGTATTTT. Translating gives CASSQSRNGRPDTQYF.

The chain recombines TRBV10-3 with TRBJ1-3; D not resolved. The CDR3 consists of 13 residues. In germline, CDR1 is ENHRY, CDR2 SYGVKD. V was clipped by 11 bases and J by 0 bases, with 11 bases between them. The DNA of the CDR3 is TGTGCCTTCTCGCGGGGCTCTGGAAACACCATATATTTT. This sequence encodes CAFSRGSGNTIYF.

The rearrangement joins TRBV5-6 to TRBJ1-6; 8 bases are a match to TRBD1. The CDR3 has 14 residues. Unmatched junction bases numbered 7, after V lost 7 bases and J lost 7 bases. Per the germline V gene, CDR1 is SGHDT and CDR2 is YYEEEE. The CDR3 protein is CASGRRTGNSPLHF. The CDR3 DNA reads as TGTGCCAGCGGCCGGAGGACAGGGAATTCACCCCTCCACTTT.

The J gene is TRBJ2-2, the V gene TRBV19; D gene uncertain. Deletions cut 3 bases from V and 2 bases from J, with 10 bases between. CDR1 and CDR2 from the germline V gene are LNHDA and SQIVND (reference sequence). The CDR3 spans 15 residues. This chain's CDR3 is CASSMSAGNTGELFF. In DNA form, the CDR3 reads TGTGCCAGTAGTATGAGCGCCGGAAACACCGGGGAGCTGTTTTTT.

The chain links TRBV24-1 to TRBJ1-5, with 9 positions matching TRBD1. Germline values: CDR1 KGHDR, CDR2 SFDVKD. This CDR3 comprises 17 residues. V was pared by 5 bases and J by 3 bases, with 10 bases of the junction left unmatched. The CDR3 DNA follows: TGTGCCACCAGTGCCACACAGGGGGCAGCCTTCAATCAGCCCCAGCATTTT. Its translation: CATSATQGAAFNQPQHF.

V and J are TRBV11-2 and TRBJ2-7; the match to TRBD2 covers 7 bases. The ends lost 5 bases at V and 2 bases at J; junction bases unmatched: 3. The germline CDR1 and CDR2 sequences are SGHAT and FQNNGV. This CDR3 region has 13 residues. The DNA of the CDR3 is TGTGCCAGCAGCGACGGACTAGCCTACGAGCAGTACTTC. Amino acids: CASSDGLAYEQYF.

The CDR3: CASSQRDVGYSPLHF. The CDR3 DNA reads as TGCGCCAGCAGCCAACGGGACGTGGGGTATTCACCCCTCCACTTT. The chain links TRBV5-1 to TRBJ1-6; TRBD1 might be the D (5 bases). The V gene's germline CDR1 is SGHRS and CDR2 YFSETQ. CDR3 length: 15 residues. V was pared by 4 bases and J by 8 bases, with 16 bases between.

The chain joins TRBV25-1 to TRBJ1-1; D perhaps matches TRBD1 (5 bases). The germline V gene has CDR1 MGHDK and CDR2 SYGVNS. V shed 3 bases and J shed 0 bases, with 11 bases lying between them. The CDR3 has 15 amino acids. This chain's CDR3 is CASSDIAGLNTEAFF. CDR3 DNA sequence: TGTGCCAGCAGTGACATTGCGGGGCTGAACACTGAAGCTTTCTTT.

This clone was recorded once. V and J are TRBV7-9 and TRBJ1-3; D possibly corresponds to TRBD1 (6 bases). V lost 5 bases and J lost 2, with 10 bases in between. The CDR3 contains 14 residues. Germline V gene lookup returns CDR1 SEHNR and CDR2 FQNEAQ (reference sequence). CDR3 loop: CASSGSGAGNTIYF. In DNA form, the CDR3 reads TGTGCCAGCAGCGGCTCAGGGGCTGGAAACACCATATATTTT.

This chain connects TRBV5-6 to TRBJ2-7; TRBD1 matches 9 bases. The CDR3 is 16 amino acids. Germline trimming cut 4 bases from V and 1 base from J; bases unmatched to any gene: 9. The germline gives CDR1 SGHDT, CDR2 YYEEEE. This CDR3 is CASSRESGTGSYEQYF. The DNA of the CDR3 is TGTGCCAGCAGCAGAGAATCAGGGACAGGGTCCTACGAGCAGTACTTC.

This clone was found a few times. V is TRBV27 and J is TRBJ2-3, with 10 bases matching TRBD2. CDR1 and CDR2 from the germline V gene are MNHEY and SMNVEV (reference sequence). The CDR3 covers 15 residues. V lost 6 bases and J lost 5; bases outside the gene matches: 8. Here the CDR3 reads CASSLISGRGDTQYF. In nucleotides, the CDR3 is TGTGCCAGCAGCCTGATCAGCGGGAGGGGAGATACGCAGTATTTT.

The chain joins TRBV7-9 to TRBJ2-7, with 7 positions matching TRBD1. The CDR3 contains 13 residues. Unmatched junction bases numbered 9, after V lost 5 bases and J lost 8 bases. The germline V gene encodes CDR1 SEHNR and CDR2 FQNEAQ (reference sequence). In DNA form, the CDR3 reads TGTGCCAGCAGCCTAGGCAGGGGGTCCCAGCAGTACTTC. Translation gives CASSLGRGSQQYF. The full variable domain, completed using reference TRBV7-9 and TRBJ2-7, is DTGVSQNPRHKITKRGQNVTFRCDPISEHNRLYWYRQTLGQGPEFLTYFQNEAQLEKSRLLSDRFSAERPKGSFSTLEIQRTEQGDSAMYLCASSLGRGSQQYFGPGTRLTVT.

The chain has TRBV24-1 and TRBJ2-1; 7 bases are a match to TRBD2. The V segment lost 3 bases and the J segment 8 bases; nucleotides outside the gene matches: 6. Germline loops: CDR1 KGHDR, CDR2 SFDVKD. This CDR3 is 14 amino acids long. The CDR3 spells CATSDAGEIDEQFF. CDR3 DNA sequence: TGTGCCACCAGTGATGCGGGGGAAATTGATGAGCAGTTCTTC.

The chain employs TRBV6-5 and TRBJ1-1; 7 nucleotides align to TRBD1. Germline V lookup: CDR1 MNHEY, CDR2 SVGAGI. This CDR3 is built from 14 residues. V shed 5 bases and J 1 base; nucleotides not matched to a gene: 4. The CDR3 DNA reads as TGTGCCAGCAGTCTCAGGGGGGGGAACACTGAAGCTTTCTTT. This translates into CASSLRGGNTEAFF.